These 29 T cell receptor beta chains were all obtained from the same sample, sequenced in a study of blood T cell repertoires in COVID-19. The method was immunoSEQ multiplex PCR; TCRdb's version includes in-frame clones alone and lacks a portion of them. The profile shows 200,000 to 250,000 clones, 70% to 85% of them singletons. Sequences were obtained from peripheral blood. The receptors shown here come from a woman of 80 years or more with COVID-19, enrolled during active disease.

The chain uses TRBV5-6 and TRBJ2-5; TRBD1 agrees at 12 bases. This CDR3 comprises 17 residues. Germline V gives CDR1 SGHDT, CDR2 YYEEEE. J gave up 5 bases and V 3 bases, and 11 bases lay outside the gene matches. The CDR3 loop reads CASSSPGTGGVGETQYF. The CDR3 DNA reads TGTGCCAGCAGCTCCCCCGGGACAGGGGGCGTGGGGGAGACCCAGTACTTC.

This clone came up a few times. The chain recombines TRBV27 with TRBJ2-7; D is unclear. Germline V gene data show CDR1 as MNHEY and CDR2 as SMNVEV (reference sequence). Trimming pared 8 bases from V and 5 bases from J, leaving 16 bases between. CDR3 length: 13 amino acids. The CDR3 region is CASRLSVLDEQYF. The CDR3 nucleotides read TGTGCCAGCCGACTTTCGGTACTCGACGAGCAGTACTTC.

J is TRBJ1-2 and V is TRBV19; 7 bases fit TRBD1. Trimming took 5 bases from V and 5 from J; bases not matched to a gene: 2. The germline gives CDR1 LNHDA, CDR2 SQIVND (reference sequence). The CDR3 has 12 amino acids. This CDR3 is CASSETGYGYTF. For the CDR3, the DNA is TGTGCCAGTAGTGAGACAGGGTATGGCTACACCTTC.

This chain links TRBV7-9 with TRBJ1-1, with D possibly TRBD1 on 6 matching bases. Germline V CDR1 and CDR2: SEHNR, FQNEAQ (reference sequence). The CDR3 runs to 13 residues. With 2 bases removed from V and 6 bases from J, the gap between germline ends came to 10 bases. The CDR3 protein is CASSLTGFAEAFF. DNA of the CDR3: TGTGCCAGCAGCTTAACAGGGTTTGCTGAAGCTTTCTTT.

J is TRBJ2-1 and V is TRBV24-1; 10 bases align to TRBD2. The CDR3 consists of 13 residues. Per the germline V gene, CDR1 is KGHDR and CDR2 is SFDVKD. V gave up 6 bases and J gave up 12 bases; unmatched junction bases: 7. CDR3 amino acids: CATSSWASGGQFF. CDR3 sequence (DNA): TGTGCCACCAGTTCTTGGGCTAGCGGGGGGCAGTTCTTC.

This clone was seen at least ten times. The rearrangement joins TRBV7-8 to TRBJ1-6; 9 bases line up with TRBD1. Germline V gene sequence: CDR1 SGHVS, CDR2 FQNEAQ. CDR3 length: 16 residues. V trimming: 0 bases; J trimming: 7 bases; junction bases outside the gene matches: 4. CDR3 bases: TGTGCCAGCAGCTTAGCGCTTGGACAGGGGAATTCACCCCTCCACTTT. This encodes CASSLALGQGNSPLHF.

The chain uses TRBV6-6 and TRBJ1-2; 7 positions match TRBD1. Germline CDR1 is MNHNY and CDR2 is SVGAGI (reference sequence). The CDR3 runs to 11 residues. CDR3 nucleotide sequence: TGTGTCTCTCGACAGGGAGGTAGCTACACCTTC. Residues: CVSRQGGSYTF.

In DNA form, the CDR3 reads TGTGCCAGCAGGGTGGACAGGGAGGATGAAAAACTGTTTTTT. It translates to CASRVDREDEKLFF. The V gene is TRBV9, the J gene TRBJ1-4; 8 nucleotides align to TRBD1. V was pared by 5 bases and J by 6 bases, with 6 bases of the junction left unmatched. Germline V gene sequence: CDR1 SGDLS, CDR2 YYNGEE. This CDR3 is built from 14 residues. The full variable domain, completed using reference TRBV9 and TRBJ1-4, is DSGVTQTPKHLITATGQRVTLRCSPRSGDLSVYWYQQSLDQGLQFLIQYYNGEERAKGNILERFSAQQFPDLHSELNLSSLELGDSALYFCASRVDREDEKLFFGSGTQLSVL.

V gene TRBV28 combines with J gene TRBJ2-2; 10 nucleotides align to TRBD1. The CDR3 runs 17 residues. Germline CDR1 and CDR2: MDHEN and SYDVKM. The V and J ends lost 8 bases and 5 bases, in that order; junction bases with no gene match: 14. This chain's CDR3 is CASRETGGAKRTGELFF. The CDR3 DNA reads as TGTGCCAGCCGAGAGACAGGGGGCGCAAAACGGACCGGGGAGCTGTTTTTT.

Only one count was recorded for this clone. V gene TRBV10-3 combines with J gene TRBJ2-7; 13 bases line up with TRBD2. Trimming at V came to 6 bases and at J to 4 bases, leaving 3 bases not matched to a gene. Per the germline V gene, CDR1 is ENHRY and CDR2 is SYGVKD. The CDR3 runs to 14 residues. The CDR3 is CAISTSGGAYEQYF. DNA of the CDR3: TGTGCCATCAGCACTAGCGGGGGGGCATACGAGCAGTACTTC.

J is TRBJ1-2 and V is TRBV14; 8 nucleotides agree with TRBD1. CDR3 length: 17 amino acids. Germline V gene sequence: CDR1 SGHDN, CDR2 FVKESK. The V and J ends lost 1 base and 2 bases, in that order; junction bases with no gene match: 9. CDR3 amino acids: CASSQAVFGTGNYGYTF. CDR3 in DNA: TGTGCCAGCAGCCAAGCGGTTTTTGGGACAGGCAACTATGGCTACACCTTC.

The chain recombines TRBV15 with TRBJ1-5; possible D gene TRBD1, 6 bases. This CDR3 is 15 amino acids long. Trimming removed 3 bases at V and 0 bases at J, with 9 bases between. Germline CDR1 LNHNV, CDR2 YYDKDF (reference sequence). The CDR3 DNA reads as TGTGCCACCAGCAGGGACAGATTTAGCAATCAGCCCCAGCATTTT. Encoded protein: CATSRDRFSNQPQHF.

V is TRBV5-1 and J is TRBJ1-4; 11 positions match TRBD1. Germline V gene sequence: CDR1 SGHRS, CDR2 YFSETQ. The J segment lost 4 bases and the V segment lost 0 bases, leaving 5 bases of the junction unmatched. This CDR3 has 17 amino acids. For the CDR3, the DNA is TGCGCCAGCAGCTTGGTTGGACAGGGGGCAGGTAATGAAAAACTGTTTTTT. This gives the protein CASSLVGQGAGNEKLFF.

V and J are TRBV12-3 or TRBV12-4 and TRBJ1-5; D is undetermined. V was pared by 5 bases and J by 9 bases, with 14 bases between. This CDR3 has 13 residues. The CDR3 sequence is CASSDGLLGPQHF. The CDR3 DNA sequence: TGTGCCAGCAGTGATGGACTGTTAGGGCCCCAGCATTTT.

The chain uses TRBV10-3 and TRBJ2-7; TRBD1 aligns across 8 bases. CDR3 length: 14 amino acids. CDR1 ENHRY and CDR2 SYGVKD come from the germline V gene. Germline trimming cut 2 bases from V and 4 bases from J; bases unmatched to any gene: 4. CDR3 in amino acids: CAISEQGATYEQYF. CDR3 DNA sequence: TGTGCCATCAGTGAGCAGGGGGCTACATACGAGCAGTACTTC.

This clone was seen once. The rearrangement uses TRBV10-1 and TRBJ2-1; D unclear. The CDR3 is 15 amino acids. V lost 3 bases and J lost 0, with 9 bases in between. Per the germline V gene, CDR1 is WNHNN and CDR2 is SYGVQD (reference sequence). The chain's CDR3 is CASSDLKSSYNEQFF. Written as DNA, the CDR3 is TGCGCCAGCAGTGATCTGAAGAGCTCCTACAATGAGCAGTTCTTC.

The chain links TRBV6-5 to TRBJ1-1, with D possibly being TRBD1 (6 bases). CDR3 length equals 13 residues. Germline values: CDR1 MNHEY, CDR2 SVGAGI. V was trimmed by 8 bases and J by 3 bases, leaving 13 bases between them. CDR3 protein: CASAAGTYTEAFF. CDR3 sequence (DNA): TGTGCCAGCGCGGCAGGGACATACACTGAAGCTTTCTTT.

The V gene is TRBV9, the J gene TRBJ1-2, with 12 positions matching TRBD1. CDR3 length: 16 residues. Germline values: CDR1 SGDLS, CDR2 YYNGEE. The J segment lost 7 bases and the V segment lost 3 bases, leaving 10 bases of the junction unmatched. DNA for the CDR3: TGTGCCAGCAGCGAGTATCCGGGACAGGGGGCCGGTGGCTACACCTTC. This translates into CASSEYPGQGAGGYTF.

The CDR3 nucleotides are TGTGCCAGCTCTCCCGGGTCTAATTCCTACGAGCAGTACTTC. Protein sequence: CASSPGSNSYEQYF. V is TRBV18 and J is TRBJ2-7; D unresolved. CDR1 is KGHSH and CDR2 is LQKENI in the germline V gene. V was clipped by 6 bases and J by 1 base, with 13 bases between them. The CDR3 covers 14 residues.

The chain links TRBV5-1 to TRBJ2-4, with 7 bases identical to TRBD1. V gave up 4 bases and J gave up 5 bases; unmatched junction bases: 6. Germline values: CDR1 SGHRS, CDR2 YFSETQ. CDR3 size: 14 residues. The CDR3, as DNA: TGCGCCAGCAGCCGACAGGGTAGAGAAAACATTCAGTACTTC. This codes for CASSRQGRENIQYF.

CDR3 region: CASASWDSRETQYF. The CDR3 DNA is TGCGCCAGCGCGTCCTGGGACAGTCGGGAGACCCAGTACTTC. J is TRBJ2-5 and V is TRBV5-1, with 7 positions matching TRBD1. Germline trimming cut 7 bases from V and 5 bases from J; bases unmatched to any gene: 11. This CDR3 is 14 amino acids long. CDR1 and CDR2 (germline): SGHRS, YFSETQ.

The chain carries TRBV7-9 and TRBJ1-3; a weak D match, TRBD1 (5 bases). CDR1 is SEHNR, CDR2 FQNEAQ, per germline (reference sequence). The CDR3 totals 17 residues. Trimming removed 5 bases from V and 1 base from J, with 18 bases in between. CDR3 DNA: TGTGCCAGCAGCGCCTGGGCAGGGATGGTTTCTGGAAACACCATATATTTT. It encodes CASSAWAGMVSGNTIYF.

The chain combines TRBV6-1 with TRBJ1-2; no clear D gene. CDR1 and CDR2 (germline): MNHNS, SASEGT. V lost 2 bases, J lost 4 bases, and 14 bases lay in between. CDR3 length equals 15 residues. CDR3: CASSETSAVRYGYTF. In nucleotides, the CDR3 is TGTGCCAGCAGTGAAACCTCCGCGGTACGCTATGGCTACACCTTC.

This chain joins TRBV6-1 and TRBJ1-4; D possibly corresponds to TRBD1 (5 bases). Trimming cost V 1 base and J 8 bases, with 14 bases left between them. Germline values: CDR1 MNHNS, CDR2 SASEGT. The CDR3 totals 15 residues. This CDR3 reads CASSEVGAGREKLFF. The CDR3 DNA reads as TGTGCCAGCAGTGAAGTTGGGGCAGGGAGGGAAAAACTGTTTTTT.

V and J are TRBV2 and TRBJ2-7; 10 nucleotides align to TRBD1. CDR3 size: 14 residues. Per the germline V gene, CDR1 is SNHLY and CDR2 is FYNNEI. J was trimmed by 7 bases and V by 6 bases; bases with no gene match: 9. The CDR3 sequence is CASRGDRGMGEQYF. CDR3 nucleotides: TGTGCCAGCAGGGGGGACAGGGGAATGGGTGAGCAGTACTTC.

For the CDR3, the DNA is TGCGCCAGCAGCCGTGACCGGGACACTGAAGCTTTCTTT. It encodes CASSRDRDTEAFF. This chain connects TRBV4-1 to TRBJ1-1; D is uncertain. This CDR3 region has 13 residues. The germline V gene encodes CDR1 MGHRA and CDR2 YSYEKL. The V and J ends lost 4 bases and 3 bases respectively, with 9 bases between them.

The rearrangement links TRBV5-4 to TRBJ1-5; 7 bases agree with TRBD1. The CDR3 extends over 14 amino acids. Germline V gives CDR1 SGHNT, CDR2 YYREEE (reference sequence). V was pared by 3 bases and J by 7 bases, with 7 bases of the junction left unmatched. CDR3 sequence reads: CASSSDRARQPQHF. The CDR3 nucleotides read TGTGCCAGCAGCTCCGACAGGGCACGCCAGCCCCAGCATTTT.

This clone came up a few times. The chain has TRBV5-1 and TRBJ2-7; D possibly corresponds to TRBD2 (5 bases). The V end was cut by 4 bases, the J end by 7 bases, with 15 bases between. The CDR3 is 13 residues long. The germline V gene encodes CDR1 SGHRS and CDR2 YFSETQ. CDR3 sequence (DNA): TGCGCCAGCAGCCCGGAGACCGGGGAGGAGCAGTACTTC. This encodes CASSPETGEEQYF.

The chain couples TRBV18 to TRBJ2-5, with D uncertain. Deletions cut 3 bases from V and 0 bases from J, with 5 bases between. In germline, CDR1 is KGHSH, CDR2 LQKENI. The CDR3 sequence is 13 residues long. The CDR3 nucleotides read TGTGCCAGCTCACCCCAGTACCAAGAGACCCAGTACTTC. Translated, it gives CASSPQYQETQYF.